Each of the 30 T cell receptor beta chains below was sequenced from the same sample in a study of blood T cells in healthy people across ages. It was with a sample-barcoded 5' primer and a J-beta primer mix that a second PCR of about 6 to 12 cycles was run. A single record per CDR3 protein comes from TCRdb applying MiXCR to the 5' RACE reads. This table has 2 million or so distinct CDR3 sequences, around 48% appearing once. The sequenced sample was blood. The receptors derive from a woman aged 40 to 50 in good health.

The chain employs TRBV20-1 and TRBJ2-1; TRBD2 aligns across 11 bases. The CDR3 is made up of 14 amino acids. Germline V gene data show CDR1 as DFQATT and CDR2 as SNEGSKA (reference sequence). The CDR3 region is CSAGTSGSYNEQFF. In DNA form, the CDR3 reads TGCAGCGCTGGGACTAGCGGCTCCTACAATGAGCAGTTCTTC.

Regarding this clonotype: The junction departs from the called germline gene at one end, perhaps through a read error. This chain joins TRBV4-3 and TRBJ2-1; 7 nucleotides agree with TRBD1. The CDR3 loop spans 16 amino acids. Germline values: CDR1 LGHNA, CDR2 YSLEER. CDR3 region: CASGQEGQGVYNEQFF. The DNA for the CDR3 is TGCGCCAGCGGCCAAGAGGGGCAGGGGGTATACAATGAGCAGTTCTTC.

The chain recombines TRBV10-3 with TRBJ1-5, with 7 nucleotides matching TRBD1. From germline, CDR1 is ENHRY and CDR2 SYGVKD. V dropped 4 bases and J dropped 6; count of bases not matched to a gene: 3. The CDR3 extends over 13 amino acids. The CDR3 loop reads CAISVQGGQPQHF. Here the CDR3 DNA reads TGTGCCATCAGTGTTCAGGGGGGTCAGCCCCAGCATTTT.

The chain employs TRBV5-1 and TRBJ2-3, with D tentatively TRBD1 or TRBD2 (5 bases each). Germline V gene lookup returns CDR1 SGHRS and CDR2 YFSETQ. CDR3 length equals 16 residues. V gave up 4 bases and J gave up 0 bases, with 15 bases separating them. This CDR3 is CASSTGTVTSTDTQYF. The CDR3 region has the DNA TGCGCCAGCAGCACCGGGACGGTAACTAGCACAGATACGCAGTATTTT. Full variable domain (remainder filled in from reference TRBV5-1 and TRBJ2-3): KAGVTQTPRYLIKTRGQQVTLSCSPISGHRSVSWYQQTPGQGLQFLFEYFSETQRNKGNFPGRFSGRQFSNSRSEMNVSTLELGDSALYLCASSTGTVTSTDTQYFGPGTRLTVL.

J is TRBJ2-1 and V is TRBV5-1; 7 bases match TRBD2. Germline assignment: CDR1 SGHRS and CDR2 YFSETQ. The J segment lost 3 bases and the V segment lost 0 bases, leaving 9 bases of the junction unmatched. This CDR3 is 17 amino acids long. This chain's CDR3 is CASSLGGGDTIYNEQFF. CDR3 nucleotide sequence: TGCGCCAGCAGCTTGGGCGGGGGAGATACAATCTACAATGAGCAGTTCTTC.

CDR3 coding DNA: TGCGCCAGCAGCTTATTTCCGCGGGACCAGACCCGGAATGAGCAGTTCTTC. It translates to CASSLFPRDQTRNEQFF. This chain joins TRBV5-1 and TRBJ2-1; a possible D gene is TRBD2 (6 bases). This CDR3 is 17 amino acids long. The germline gives CDR1 SGHRS, CDR2 YFSETQ. The V end was cut by 2 bases, the J end by 7 bases, with 22 bases between.

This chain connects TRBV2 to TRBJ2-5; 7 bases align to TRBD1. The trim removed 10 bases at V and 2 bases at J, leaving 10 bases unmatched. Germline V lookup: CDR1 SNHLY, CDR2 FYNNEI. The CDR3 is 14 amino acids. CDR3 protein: CATKTGSGQETQYF. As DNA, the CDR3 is TGTGCCACCAAGACAGGGTCGGGGCAAGAGACCCAGTACTTC.

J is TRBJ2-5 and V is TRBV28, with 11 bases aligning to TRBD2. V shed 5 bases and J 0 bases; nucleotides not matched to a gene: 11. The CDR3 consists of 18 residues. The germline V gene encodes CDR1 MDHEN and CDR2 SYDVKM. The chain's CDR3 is CASSGTGLAAWYQETQYF. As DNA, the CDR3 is TGTGCCAGCAGTGGCACGGGACTAGCGGCTTGGTACCAAGAGACCCAGTACTTC.

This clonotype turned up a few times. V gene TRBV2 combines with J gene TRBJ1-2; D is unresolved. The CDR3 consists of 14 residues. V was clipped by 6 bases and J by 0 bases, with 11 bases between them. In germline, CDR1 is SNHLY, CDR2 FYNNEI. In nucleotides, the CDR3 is TGTGCCAGCAGCCCAGACACATCTAACTATGGCTACACCTTC. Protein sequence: CASSPDTSNYGYTF.

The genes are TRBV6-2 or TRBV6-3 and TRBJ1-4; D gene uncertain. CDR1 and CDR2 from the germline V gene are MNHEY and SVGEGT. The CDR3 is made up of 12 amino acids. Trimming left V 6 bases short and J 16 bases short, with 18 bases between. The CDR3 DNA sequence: TGTGCCAGCAGGAAGCGGATTGGTGGGGAGTTTTTT. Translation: CASRKRIGGEFF.

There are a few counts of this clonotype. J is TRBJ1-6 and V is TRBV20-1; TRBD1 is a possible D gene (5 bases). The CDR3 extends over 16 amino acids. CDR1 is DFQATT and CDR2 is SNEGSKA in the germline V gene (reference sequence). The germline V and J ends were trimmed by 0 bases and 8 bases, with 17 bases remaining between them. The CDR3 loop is CSARDPGVGGYSPLHF. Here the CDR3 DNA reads TGCAGTGCTAGAGATCCGGGAGTGGGGGGTTATTCACCCCTCCACTTT.

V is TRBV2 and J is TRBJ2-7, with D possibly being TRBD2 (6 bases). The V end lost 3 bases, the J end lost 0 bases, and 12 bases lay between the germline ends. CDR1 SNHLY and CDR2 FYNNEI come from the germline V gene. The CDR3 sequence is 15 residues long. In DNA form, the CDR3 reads TGTGCCAGCAGTGACGCGGGGCGAAGCTCCTACGAGCAGTACTTC. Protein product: CASSDAGRSSYEQYF.

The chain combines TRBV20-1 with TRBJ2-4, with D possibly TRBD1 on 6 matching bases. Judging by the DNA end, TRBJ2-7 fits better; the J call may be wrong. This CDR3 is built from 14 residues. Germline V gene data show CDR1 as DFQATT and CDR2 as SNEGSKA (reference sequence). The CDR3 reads CSASVTGRLYEQYF. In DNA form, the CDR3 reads TGCAGTGCTAGTGTTACAGGGCGTCTCTACGAGCAGTACTTC.

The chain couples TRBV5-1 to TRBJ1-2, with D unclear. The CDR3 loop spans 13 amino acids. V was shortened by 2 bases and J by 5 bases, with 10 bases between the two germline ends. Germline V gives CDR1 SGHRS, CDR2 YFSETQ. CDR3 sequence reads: CASSFQPGYGYTF. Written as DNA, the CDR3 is TGCGCCAGCAGCTTCCAACCGGGTTATGGCTACACCTTC. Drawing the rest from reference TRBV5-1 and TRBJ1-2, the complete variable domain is KAGVTQTPRYLIKTRGQQVTLSCSPISGHRSVSWYQQTPGQGLQFLFEYFSETQRNKGNFPGRFSGRQFSNSRSEMNVSTLELGDSALYLCASSFQPGYGYTFGSGTRLTVV.

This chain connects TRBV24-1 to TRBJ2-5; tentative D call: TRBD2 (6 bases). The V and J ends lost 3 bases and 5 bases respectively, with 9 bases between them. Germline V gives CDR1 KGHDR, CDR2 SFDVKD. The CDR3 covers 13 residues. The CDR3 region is CATSDKGRETQYF. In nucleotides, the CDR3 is TGTGCCACCAGTGATAAAGGGAGGGAGACCCAGTACTTC.

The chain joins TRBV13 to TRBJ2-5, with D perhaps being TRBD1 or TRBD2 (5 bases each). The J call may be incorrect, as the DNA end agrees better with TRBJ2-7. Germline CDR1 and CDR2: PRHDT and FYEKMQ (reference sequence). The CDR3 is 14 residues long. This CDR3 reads CASSRRGAGYEQYF. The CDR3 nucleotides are TGTGCCAGCAGTCGTCGGGGCGCGGGTTACGAGCAGTACTTC.

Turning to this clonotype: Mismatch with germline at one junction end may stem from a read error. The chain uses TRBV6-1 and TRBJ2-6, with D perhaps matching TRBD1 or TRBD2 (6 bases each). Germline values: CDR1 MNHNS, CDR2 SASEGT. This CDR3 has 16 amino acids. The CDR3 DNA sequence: TGTGCCAGCAGTGAAGCAACAGGGTCGGGGGCCGACGTCCTGACTTTC. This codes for CASSEATGSGADVLTF.

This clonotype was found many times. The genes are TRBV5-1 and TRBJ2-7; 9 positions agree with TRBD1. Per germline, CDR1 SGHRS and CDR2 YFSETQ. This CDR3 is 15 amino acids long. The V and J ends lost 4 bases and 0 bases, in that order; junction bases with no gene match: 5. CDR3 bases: TGCGCCAGCAGCCGCGGGACAGGGTCCTCCTACGAGCAGTACTTC. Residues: CASSRGTGSSYEQYF.

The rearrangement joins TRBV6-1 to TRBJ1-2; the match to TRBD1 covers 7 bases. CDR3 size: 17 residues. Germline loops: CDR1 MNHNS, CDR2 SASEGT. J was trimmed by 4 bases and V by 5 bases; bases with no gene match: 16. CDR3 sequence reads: CASSKQLTTGRGYGYTF. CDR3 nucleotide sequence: TGTGCCAGCAGTAAGCAACTCACGACAGGGAGGGGCTATGGCTACACCTTC.

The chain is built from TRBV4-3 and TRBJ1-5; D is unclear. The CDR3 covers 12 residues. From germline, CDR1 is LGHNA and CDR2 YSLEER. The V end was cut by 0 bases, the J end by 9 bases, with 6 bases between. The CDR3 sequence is CASSQEVRPQHF. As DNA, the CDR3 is TGCGCCAGCAGCCAAGAAGTTCGGCCCCAGCATTTT.

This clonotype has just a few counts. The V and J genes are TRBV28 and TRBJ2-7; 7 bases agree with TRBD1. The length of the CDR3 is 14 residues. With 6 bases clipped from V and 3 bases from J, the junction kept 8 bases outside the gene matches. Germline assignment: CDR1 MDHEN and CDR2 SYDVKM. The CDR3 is CASSTPGQLYEQYF. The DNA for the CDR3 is TGTGCCAGCAGCACCCCGGGACAGCTCTACGAGCAGTACTTC.

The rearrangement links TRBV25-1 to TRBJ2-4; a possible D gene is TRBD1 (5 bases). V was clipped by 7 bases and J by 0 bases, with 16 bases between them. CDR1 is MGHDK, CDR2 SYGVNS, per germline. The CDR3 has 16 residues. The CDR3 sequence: CASTNRLSLAKNIQYF. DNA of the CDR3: TGTGCCAGCACGAACAGGCTTTCTTTAGCCAAAAACATTCAGTACTTC.

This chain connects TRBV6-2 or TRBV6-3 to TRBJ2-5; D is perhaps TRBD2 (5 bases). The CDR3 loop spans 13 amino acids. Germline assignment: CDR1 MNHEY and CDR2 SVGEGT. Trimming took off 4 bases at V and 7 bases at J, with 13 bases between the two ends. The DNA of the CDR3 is TGTGCCAGCAGTTCGATGGGTGGAGGGACCCAGTACTTC. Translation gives CASSSMGGGTQYF.

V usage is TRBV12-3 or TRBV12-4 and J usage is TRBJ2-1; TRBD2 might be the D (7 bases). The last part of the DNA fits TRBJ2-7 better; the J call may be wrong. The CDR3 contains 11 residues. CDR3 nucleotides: TGTGCCCCCTGGGGGGGCGGCGAGCAGTACTTC. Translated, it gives CAPWGGGEQYF.

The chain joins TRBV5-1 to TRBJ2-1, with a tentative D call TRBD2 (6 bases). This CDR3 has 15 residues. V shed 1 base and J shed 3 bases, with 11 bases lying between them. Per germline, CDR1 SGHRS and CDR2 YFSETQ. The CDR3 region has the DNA TGCGCCAGCAGCTTGCCCGGGGGAGACTACAATGAGCAGTTCTTC. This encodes CASSLPGGDYNEQFF.

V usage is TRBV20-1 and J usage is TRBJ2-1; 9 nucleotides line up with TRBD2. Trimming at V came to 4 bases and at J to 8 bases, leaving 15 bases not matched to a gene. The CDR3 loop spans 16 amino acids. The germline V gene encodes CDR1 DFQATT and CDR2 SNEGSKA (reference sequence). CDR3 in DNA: TGCAGTGCTATGCTGGCGGGAGGGCAAATTTACGATGAGCAGTTCTTC. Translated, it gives CSAMLAGGQIYDEQFF.

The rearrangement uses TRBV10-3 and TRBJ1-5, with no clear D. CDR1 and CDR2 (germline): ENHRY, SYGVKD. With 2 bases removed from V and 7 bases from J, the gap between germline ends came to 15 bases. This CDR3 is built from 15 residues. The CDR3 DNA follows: TGTGCCATCAGTGAGAGTGGAGGTTTTGTACAGCCCCAGCATTTT. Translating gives CAISESGGFVQPQHF.

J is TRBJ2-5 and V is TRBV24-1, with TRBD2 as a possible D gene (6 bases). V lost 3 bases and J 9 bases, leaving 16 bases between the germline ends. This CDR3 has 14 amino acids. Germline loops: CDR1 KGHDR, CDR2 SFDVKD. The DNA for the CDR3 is TGTGCCACCAGTGATCCCAGGGTCGGGGAGGCCCAGTACTTC. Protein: CATSDPRVGEAQYF.

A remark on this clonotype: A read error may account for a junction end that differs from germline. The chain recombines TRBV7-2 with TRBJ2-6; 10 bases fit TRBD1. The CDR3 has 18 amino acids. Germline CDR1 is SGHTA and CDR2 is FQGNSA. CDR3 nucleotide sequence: TGTGCCAACAGCTTCCTCCGGACAGGGGGTCCTGGGGCCAACGTCCTGACTTTC. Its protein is CANSFLRTGGPGANVLTF.

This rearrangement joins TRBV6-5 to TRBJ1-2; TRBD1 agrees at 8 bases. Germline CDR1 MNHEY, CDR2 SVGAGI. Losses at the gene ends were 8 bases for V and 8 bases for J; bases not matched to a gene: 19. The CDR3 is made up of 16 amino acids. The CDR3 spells CASQMAGGQGLGGYTF. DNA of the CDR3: TGTGCCAGCCAAATGGCCGGTGGACAGGGTTTGGGCGGCTACACCTTC.